Listed below are T cell receptor beta chains from one sample, sequenced in a study of T cells after yellow fever vaccination. Each CDR3 protein is one row after TCRdb ran MiXCR on the 5' RACE reads. Found here are 320,000 or so distinct CDR3 sequences, about 7.8% of them singletons; the top ten hold roughly 18%. This specimen was PBMCs, taken roughly seven weeks after the first yellow fever vaccination. These TCRs come from a man aged 18 to 30 who received the YFV17D yellow fever vaccine. CDR3s include the opening cysteine and the closing phenylalanine or tryptophan. D genes are given only for firm matches. Not every row has a clone size; where given, it reads once, few, many or a size class.

clone size	V gene	D gene	J gene	CDR3 DNA	CDR3 protein
few	TRBV12-3/TRBV12-4	TRBD2	TRBJ2-5	TGTGCCAGCACCTTAGCGGGAGGAGAGACCCAGTACTTC	CASTLAGGETQYF
NA	TRBV7-6	TRBD2	TRBJ2-3	TGTGCCAGCAGCTTAGTGCAGGCCCGGGGGGCAGATACGCAGTATTTT	CASSLVQARGADTQYF
few	TRBV20-1	TRBD2	TRBJ2-5	TGCAGTGCTAGAGATCAAGCGACTAGCGGGGGGGCAGAGACCCAGTACTTC	CSARDQATSGGAETQYF
few	TRBV5-1	NA	TRBJ2-1	TGCGCCAGCAGCCATCCGCAGGGGGGGACCTACAATGAGCAGTTCTTC	CASSHPQGGTYNEQFF
NA	TRBV7-9	TRBD1	TRBJ1-4	TGTGCCAGCAGACCGGGACAGGCTAATGAAAAACTGTTTTTT	CASRPGQANEKLFF
many	TRBV16	NA	TRBJ1-5	TGTGCCAGCCGGGAGTATAGCAATCAGCCCCAGCATTTT	CASREYSNQPQHF
NA	TRBV5-5	NA	TRBJ1-2	TGTGCCAGCAGCTTGCTCGGCTATGGCTACACCTTC	CASSLLGYGYTF
few	TRBV24-1	NA	TRBJ2-1	TGTGCCACCAGTGATTCATGGGGCTCCTACAATGAGCAGTTCTTC	CATSDSWGSYNEQFF
NA	TRBV5-4	NA	TRBJ1-6	TGTGCCAGCAGGACAGAAACGGGACCCCTCCACTTT	CASRTETGPLHF
few	TRBV15	NA	TRBJ2-3	TGTGCCACCAGCAGACACCGAGCGACAGATACGCAGTATTTT	CATSRHRATDTQYF
few	TRBV19	NA	TRBJ1-1	TGTGCCAGTAGTAACGAACCCAGCACTGAAGCTTTCTTT	CASSNEPSTEAFF
few	TRBV5-1	TRBD1	TRBJ1-4	TGCGCCAGCAGCTTGGAGGGGGCAGGTTCAACTAATGAAAAACTGTTTTTT	CASSLEGAGSTNEKLFF
NA	TRBV12-3/TRBV12-4	TRBD2	TRBJ2-3	TGTGCCAGCCGTCAAGTCCTAGCGGGGATGGCAGATACGCAGTATTTT	CASRQVLAGMADTQYF
few	TRBV7-9	TRBD2	TRBJ2-1	TGTGCCAGCAGCTTCTGGGCGGGGGGTAACAATGAGCAGTTCTTC	CASSFWAGGNNEQFF
NA	TRBV5-5	TRBD2	TRBJ2-1	TGTGCCAGCAGCCTAAGGCGGGGGTACGACAATGAGCAGTTCTTC	CASSLRRGYDNEQFF